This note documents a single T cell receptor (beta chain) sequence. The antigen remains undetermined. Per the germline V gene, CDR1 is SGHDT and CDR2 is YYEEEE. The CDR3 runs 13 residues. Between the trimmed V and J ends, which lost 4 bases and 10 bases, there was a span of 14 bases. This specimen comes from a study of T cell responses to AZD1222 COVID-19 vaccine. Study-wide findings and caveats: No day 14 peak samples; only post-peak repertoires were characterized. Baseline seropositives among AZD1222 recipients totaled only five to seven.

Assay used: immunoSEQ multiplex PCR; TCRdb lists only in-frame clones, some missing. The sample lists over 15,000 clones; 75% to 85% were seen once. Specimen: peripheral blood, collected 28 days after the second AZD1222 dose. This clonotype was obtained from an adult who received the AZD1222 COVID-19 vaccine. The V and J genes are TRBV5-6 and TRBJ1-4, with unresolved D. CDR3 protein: CASSPDTAGKLFF. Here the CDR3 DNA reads TGTGCCAGCAGCCCAGACACCGCGGGAAAACTGTTTTTT.